This T cell receptor beta chain derives from a study of blood T cells in healthy people across ages. General study results and limits: Versus aged donors, long-lived donors had higher diversity and more naive CD4+ cells.

A sample-barcoded 5' primer and a J-beta primer mix were used in a second PCR of roughly 7 to 11 cycles. Every sample produced at least 3 million CDR3-containing paired-end reads. TCRdb independently ran MiXCR on the 5' RACE reads; one entry per CDR3 protein. In the table there are some 640,000 distinct CDR3 sequences, over 45% of which are singletons. For this clonotype: What it binds is not known.

Per sample, no less than 6 micrograms of total RNA were extracted. This CDR3 comprises 17 residues. With 2 bases removed from V and 4 bases from J, the gap between germline ends came to 24 bases. CDR1 is SQVTM and CDR2 is ANQGSEA in the germline V gene. This sequence originates from an older woman in good health. The sample consisted of blood. The chain has TRBV29-1 and TRBJ2-7; maybe TRBD2 (5 bases). The CDR3 sequence: CSVEMEAPGPSRYEQYF. CDR3 DNA sequence: TGCAGCGTTGAAATGGAAGCGCCGGGCCCTAGCCGATACGAGCAGTACTTC.